This entry features one T cell receptor (beta chain) sequence. Its antigen remains unknown. This sample was included in a study of T cells after posttransplantation cyclophosphamide. The naive gate required viable CD3+CD4+ or CD3+CD8+ cells with CCR7+CD45RA+CD45RO-CD95-CD27+CD28+ phenotype. General study points: Later post-transplant blood repertoires were often dominated by donor CD8+ memory clones. After PTCy, TRB diversity resembled that of CNI/methotrexate controls. Skin or GI-infiltrating T cells shared few TRB sequences with blood.

Using immunoSEQ multiplex PCR, the repertoire was profiled, and TCRdb retains in-frame clones only, with some absent. Seen here are some 30,000 clones, roughly 91% observed once, and the top ten hold 0.09% to 0.12%. Trimming took 5 bases from V and 0 from J, leaving 14 bases between them. The CDR3 loop spans 15 amino acids. Looked up from germline, CDR1 is SQVTM and CDR2 is ANQGSEA. The V call is TRBV29-1, the J call TRBJ2-1; TRBD1 might be the D (6 bases). This receptor was obtained from a man aged 30 to 39 in good health and a related stem cell transplant donor. The sample consisted of naive CD4+ T cells sorted from blood. CDR3 loop: CSVPRTDRSYNEQFF. CDR3 DNA sequence: TGCAGCGTTCCACGGACAGACCGCTCCTACAATGAGCAGTTCTTC.